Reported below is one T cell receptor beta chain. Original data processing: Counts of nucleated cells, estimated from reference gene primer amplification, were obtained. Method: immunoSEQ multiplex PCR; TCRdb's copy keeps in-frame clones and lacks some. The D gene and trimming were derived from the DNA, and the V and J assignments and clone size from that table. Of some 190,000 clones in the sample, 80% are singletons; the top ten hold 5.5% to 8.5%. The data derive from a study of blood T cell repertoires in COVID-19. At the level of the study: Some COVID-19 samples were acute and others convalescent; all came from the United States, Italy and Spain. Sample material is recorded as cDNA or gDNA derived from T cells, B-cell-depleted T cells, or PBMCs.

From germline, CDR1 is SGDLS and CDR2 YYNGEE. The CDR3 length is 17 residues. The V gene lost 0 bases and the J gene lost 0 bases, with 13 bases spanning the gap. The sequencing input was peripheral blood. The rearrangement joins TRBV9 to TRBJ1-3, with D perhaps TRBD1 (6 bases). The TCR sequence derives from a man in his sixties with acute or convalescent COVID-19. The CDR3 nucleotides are TGTGCCAGCAGCGTAGCATGGGAGGGGGGCTCTGGAAACACCATATATTTT. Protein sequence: CASSVAWEGGSGNTIYF.